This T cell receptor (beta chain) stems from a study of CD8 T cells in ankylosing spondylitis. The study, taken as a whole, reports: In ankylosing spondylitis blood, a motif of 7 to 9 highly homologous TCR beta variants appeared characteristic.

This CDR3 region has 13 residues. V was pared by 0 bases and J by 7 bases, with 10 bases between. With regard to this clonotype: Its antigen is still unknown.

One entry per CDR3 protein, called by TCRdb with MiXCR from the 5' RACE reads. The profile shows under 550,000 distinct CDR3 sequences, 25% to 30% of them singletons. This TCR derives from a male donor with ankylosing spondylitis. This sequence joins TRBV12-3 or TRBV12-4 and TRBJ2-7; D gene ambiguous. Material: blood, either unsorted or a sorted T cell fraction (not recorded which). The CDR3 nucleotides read TGTGCCAGCAGTTTAGCGCCAGCCGGAGAGCAGTACGTC. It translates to CASSLAPAGEQYV.